These 13 T cell receptor beta chains came from one sample sequenced in a study of OX40 agonist ivuxolimab in advanced cancers. Only in-frame clones appear in the TCRdb table, and some are missing; sequencing was by immunoSEQ multiplex PCR. The sample shows under 25,000 clones, around 83% of them seen only once. The sequencing used CD4+ or CD8+ T cells sorted from blood, collected in a trial of the OX40 agonist ivuxolimab. These receptors were taken from an adult with an advanced solid tumor such as melanoma, head and neck, liver or kidney cancer.

The rearrangement links TRBV28 to TRBJ2-5; either TRBD1 or TRBD2 may fit D (5 bases each). The germline CDR1 and CDR2 sequences are MDHEN and SYDVKM. V dropped 6 bases and J dropped 1 base, with 9 bases sitting between them. The CDR3 spans 13 residues. CDR3 amino acids: CASRRDGQETQYF. Here the CDR3 DNA reads TGTGCCAGCAGACGGGACGGCCAAGAGACCCAGTACTTC.

V usage is TRBV30 and J usage is TRBJ1-4; D unclear. Germline assignment: CDR1 GTSNPN and CDR2 SVGIG (reference sequence). The CDR3 contains 15 residues. V was cut by 1 base and J by 8 bases, with 17 bases left in between. DNA for the CDR3: TGTGCCTGGAGTGAAATCTGGCCCGACGGCGAAAAACTGTTTTTT. This codes for CAWSEIWPDGEKLFF. The full variable domain, with the rest looked up from reference TRBV30 and TRBJ1-4, is SQTIHQWPATLVQPVGSPLSLECTVEGTSNPNLYWYRQAAGRGLQLLFYSVGIGQISSEVPQNLSASRPQDRQFILSSKKLLLSDSGFYLCAWSEIWPDGEKLFFGSGTQLSVL.

The chain is built from TRBV30 and TRBJ2-7, with 8 bases lining up with TRBD2. Germline lookup yields CDR1 GTSNPN and CDR2 SVGIG (reference sequence). CDR3 length: 13 amino acids. V dropped 4 bases and J dropped 5; count of bases not matched to a gene: 7. CDR3 in amino acids: CAWISGSEHEQYF. In nucleotides, the CDR3 is TGTGCCTGGATAAGCGGGAGCGAGCACGAGCAGTACTTC.

This sequence joins TRBV2 and TRBJ1-1, with 9 nucleotides matching TRBD1. Per the germline V gene, CDR1 is SNHLY and CDR2 is FYNNEI. V was pared by 6 bases and J by 1 base, with 12 bases of the junction left unmatched. This CDR3 has 17 amino acids. CDR3: CASRYPGQGTENTEAFF. The CDR3 DNA reads as TGTGCCAGCAGGTACCCGGGACAGGGAACGGAGAACACTGAAGCTTTCTTT. Looking up the rest from reference TRBV2 and TRBJ1-1 gives the full variable domain: EPEVTQTPSHQVTQMGQEVILRCVPISNHLYFYWYRQILGQKVEFLVSFYNNEISEKSEIFDDQFSVERPDGSNFTLKIRSTKLEDSAMYFCASRYPGQGTENTEAFFGQGTRLTVV.

This chain connects TRBV27 to TRBJ1-2; 8 bases align to TRBD1. The V segment lost 3 bases and the J segment 3 bases; nucleotides outside the gene matches: 3. Germline V gene lookup returns CDR1 MNHEY and CDR2 SMNVEV (reference sequence). There are 14 residues in the CDR3. The CDR3 nucleotides are TGTGCCAGCAGTTTTACAGGGGGGTACTATGGCTACACCTTC. Translated: CASSFTGGYYGYTF.

This clone was detected once. The rearrangement joins TRBV9 to TRBJ2-2; TRBD2 matches 9 bases. V shed 0 bases, J shed 7 bases, and the junction held 7 bases outside the gene matches. From germline, CDR1 is SGDLS and CDR2 YYNGEE. The length of the CDR3 is 16 residues. CDR3 bases: TGTGCCAGCAGCGTAGACCCTAGCGGGAAGGGCGGGGAGCTGTTTTTT. Translation: CASSVDPSGKGGELFF.

As regards this clone: Within the sample, other DNA sequences also encode this same CDR3. The chain links TRBV7-9 to TRBJ2-1; D call uncertain. CDR1 and CDR2 (germline): SEHNR, FQNEAQ (reference sequence). Trimming took 3 bases from V and 6 from J, leaving 9 bases between them. The CDR3 spans 13 residues. This CDR3 is CASSFGAFNEQFF. The CDR3 DNA follows: TGTGCCAGCAGCTTTGGTGCTTTCAATGAGCAGTTCTTC.

This CDR3 is CASSPGGTNEKLFF. In nucleotides, the CDR3 is TGTGCCAGCAGCCCTGGTGGGACTAATGAAAAACTGTTTTTT. The J gene is TRBJ1-4, the V gene TRBV28; D is unresolved. With 6 bases removed from V and 2 bases from J, the gap between germline ends came to 10 bases. This CDR3 spans 14 amino acids. Germline CDR1 and CDR2: MDHEN and SYDVKM.

The CDR3 DNA reads TGTGCCAGTAGTATTGGGACAGGTTTGGGCGAGCAGTACTTC. Translating gives CASSIGTGLGEQYF. The chain is built from TRBV19 and TRBJ2-7, with 8 bases aligning to TRBD1. Germline loops: CDR1 LNHDA, CDR2 SQIVND (reference sequence). The junction had 7 bases not matched to a gene; V was cut back by 3 bases and J by 6 bases. CDR3 length: 14 amino acids.

The chain recombines TRBV11-2 with TRBJ2-7; 9 positions match TRBD2. The length of the CDR3 is 16 residues. Trimming at V came to 5 bases and at J to 6 bases, leaving 14 bases not matched to a gene. Germline loops: CDR1 SGHAT, CDR2 FQNNGV. The CDR3 sequence: CASSQGRGGSFGEQYF. Here the CDR3 DNA reads TGTGCCAGCAGCCAGGGGCGGGGGGGTAGCTTCGGCGAGCAGTACTTC. Full variable domain (missing parts from reference TRBV11-2 and TRBJ2-7): EAGVAQSPRYKIIEKRQSVAFWCNPISGHATLYWYQQILGQGPKLLIQFQNNGVVDDSQLPKDRFSAERLKGVDSTLKIQPAKLEDSAVYLCASSQGRGGSFGEQYFGPGTRLTVT.

The V call is TRBV28, the J call TRBJ2-7; a possible D gene is TRBD2 (5 bases). Between the trimmed V and J ends, which lost 2 bases and 3 bases, there was a span of 14 bases. The CDR3 extends over 15 amino acids. Germline assignment: CDR1 MDHEN and CDR2 SYDVKM. The CDR3 protein is CASSLGLGGGYEQYF. The DNA for the CDR3 is TGTGCCAGCAGTTTAGGTCTAGGAGGAGGCTACGAGCAGTACTTC.

The rearrangement links TRBV12-5 to TRBJ2-3; 10 bases are a match to TRBD2. The V gene end was trimmed by 1 base and the J gene end by 1 base; junction bases not matched to a gene: 5. Germline V gene sequence: CDR1 LGHNT, CDR2 FRNRAP. The CDR3 sequence is 17 residues long. This chain's CDR3 is CASGLGITSGGTDTQYF. The CDR3 DNA reads TGTGCTAGTGGTTTGGGTATTACTAGCGGGGGCACAGATACGCAGTATTTT.

The J gene is TRBJ1-1, the V gene TRBV28, with D tentatively TRBD1 (5 bases). V lost 3 bases and J 1 base, leaving 12 bases between the germline ends. CDR1 and CDR2 (germline): MDHEN, SYDVKM. The CDR3 covers 15 residues. CDR3 region: CASSFEGRGNTEAFF. The CDR3 bases are TGTGCCAGCAGTTTTGAGGGGCGTGGGAACACTGAAGCTTTCTTT.